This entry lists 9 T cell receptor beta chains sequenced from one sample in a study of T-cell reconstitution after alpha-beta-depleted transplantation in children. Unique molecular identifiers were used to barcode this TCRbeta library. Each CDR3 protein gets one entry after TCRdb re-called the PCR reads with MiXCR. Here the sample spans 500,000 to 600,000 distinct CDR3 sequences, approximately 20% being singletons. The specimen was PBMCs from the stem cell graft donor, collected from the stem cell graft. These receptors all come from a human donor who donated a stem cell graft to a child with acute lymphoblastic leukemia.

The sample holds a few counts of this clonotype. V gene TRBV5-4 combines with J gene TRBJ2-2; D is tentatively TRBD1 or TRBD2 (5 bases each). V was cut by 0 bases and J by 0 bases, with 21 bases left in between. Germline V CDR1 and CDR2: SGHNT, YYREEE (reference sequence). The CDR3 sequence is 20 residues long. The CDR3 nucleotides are TGTGCCAGCAGCTTGGAAACGATCCGGGGCTTGAAGTCGAACACCGGGGAGCTGTTTTTT. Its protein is CASSLETIRGLKSNTGELFF.

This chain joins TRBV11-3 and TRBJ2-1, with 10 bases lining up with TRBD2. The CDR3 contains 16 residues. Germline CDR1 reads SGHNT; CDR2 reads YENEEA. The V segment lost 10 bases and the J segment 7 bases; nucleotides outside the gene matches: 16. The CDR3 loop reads CATSPRSSGRRNEQFF. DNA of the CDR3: TGTGCCACCTCCCCTCGTAGTAGCGGGAGGCGAAATGAGCAGTTCTTC. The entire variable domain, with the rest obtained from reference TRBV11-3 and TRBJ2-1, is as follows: EAGVVQSPRYKIIEKKQPVAFWCNPISGHNTLYWYLQNLGQGPELLIRYENEEAVDDSQLPKDRFSAERLKGVDSTLKIQPAELGDSAVYLCATSPRSSGRRNEQFFGPGTRLTVL.

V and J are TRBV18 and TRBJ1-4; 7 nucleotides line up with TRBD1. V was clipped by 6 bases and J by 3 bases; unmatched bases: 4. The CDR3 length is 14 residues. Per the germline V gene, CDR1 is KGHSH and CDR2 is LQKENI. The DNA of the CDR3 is TGTGCCAGCTCCCGGGGGACAGCTAATGAAAAACTGTTTTTT. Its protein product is CASSRGTANEKLFF. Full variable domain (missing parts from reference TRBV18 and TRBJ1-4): NAGVMQNPRHLVRRRGQEARLRCSPMKGHSHVYWYRQLPEEGLKFMVYLQKENIIDESGMPKERFSAEFPKEGPSILRIQQVVRGDSAAYFCASSRGTANEKLFFGSGTQLSVL.

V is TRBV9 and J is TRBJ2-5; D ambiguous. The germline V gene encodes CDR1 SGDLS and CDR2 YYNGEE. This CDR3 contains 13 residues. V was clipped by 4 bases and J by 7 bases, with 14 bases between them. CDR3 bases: TGTGCCAGCAGCCGACCTCTTTATCGGACCCAGTACTTC. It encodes CASSRPLYRTQYF.

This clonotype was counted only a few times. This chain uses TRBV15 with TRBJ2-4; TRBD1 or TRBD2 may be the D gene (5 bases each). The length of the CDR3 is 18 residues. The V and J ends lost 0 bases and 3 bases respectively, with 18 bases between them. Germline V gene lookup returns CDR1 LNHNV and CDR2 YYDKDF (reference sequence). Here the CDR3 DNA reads TGTGCCACCAGCAGAGATGACCCCTGGGGGTTCGGCAAAAACATTCAGTACTTC. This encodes CATSRDDPWGFGKNIQYF.

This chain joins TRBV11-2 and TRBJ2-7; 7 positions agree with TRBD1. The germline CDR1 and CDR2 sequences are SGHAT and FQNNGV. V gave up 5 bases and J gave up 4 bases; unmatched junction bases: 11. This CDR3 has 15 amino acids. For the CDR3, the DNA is TGTGCCAGCAGCGAAACGACAGGGCGAGGGTACGAGCAGTACTTC. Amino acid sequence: CASSETTGRGYEQYF.

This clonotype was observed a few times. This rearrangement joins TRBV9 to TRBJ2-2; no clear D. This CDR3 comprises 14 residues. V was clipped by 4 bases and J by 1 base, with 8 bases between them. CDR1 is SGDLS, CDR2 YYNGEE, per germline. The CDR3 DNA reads TGTGCCAGCAGCAATACAGTGAACACCGGGGAGCTGTTTTTT. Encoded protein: CASSNTVNTGELFF.

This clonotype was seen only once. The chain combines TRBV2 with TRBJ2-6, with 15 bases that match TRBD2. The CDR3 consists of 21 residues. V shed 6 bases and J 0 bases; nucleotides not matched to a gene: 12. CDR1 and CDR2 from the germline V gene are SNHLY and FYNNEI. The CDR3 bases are TGTGCCAGCAGCGGGGGACTAGCGGGAGGCTTTTTTAGCTCTGGGGCCAACGTCCTGACTTTC. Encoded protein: CASSGGLAGGFFSSGANVLTF.

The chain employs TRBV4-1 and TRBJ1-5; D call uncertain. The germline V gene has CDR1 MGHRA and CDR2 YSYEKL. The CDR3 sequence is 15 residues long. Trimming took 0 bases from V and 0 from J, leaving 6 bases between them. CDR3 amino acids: CASSQDKNSNQPQHF. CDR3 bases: TGCGCCAGCAGCCAAGATAAGAATAGCAATCAGCCCCAGCATTTT.